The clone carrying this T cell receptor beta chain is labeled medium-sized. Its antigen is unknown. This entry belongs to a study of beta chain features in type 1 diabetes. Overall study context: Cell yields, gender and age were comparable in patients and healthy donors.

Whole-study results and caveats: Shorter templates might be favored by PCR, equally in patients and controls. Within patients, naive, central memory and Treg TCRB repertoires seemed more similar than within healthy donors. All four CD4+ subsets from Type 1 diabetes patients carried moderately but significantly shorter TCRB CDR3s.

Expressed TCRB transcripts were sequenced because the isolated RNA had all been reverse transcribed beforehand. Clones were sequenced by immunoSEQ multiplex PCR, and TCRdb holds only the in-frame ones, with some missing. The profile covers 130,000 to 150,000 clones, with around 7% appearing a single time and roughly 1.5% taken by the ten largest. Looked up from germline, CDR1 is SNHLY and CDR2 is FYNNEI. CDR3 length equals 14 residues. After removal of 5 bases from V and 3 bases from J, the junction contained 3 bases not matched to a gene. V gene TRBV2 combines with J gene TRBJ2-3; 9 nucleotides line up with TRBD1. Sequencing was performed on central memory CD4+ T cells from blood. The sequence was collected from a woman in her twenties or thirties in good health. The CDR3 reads CASSSGTGTDTQYF. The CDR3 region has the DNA TGTGCCAGCAGTTCCGGGACAGGGACAGATACGCAGTATTTT.